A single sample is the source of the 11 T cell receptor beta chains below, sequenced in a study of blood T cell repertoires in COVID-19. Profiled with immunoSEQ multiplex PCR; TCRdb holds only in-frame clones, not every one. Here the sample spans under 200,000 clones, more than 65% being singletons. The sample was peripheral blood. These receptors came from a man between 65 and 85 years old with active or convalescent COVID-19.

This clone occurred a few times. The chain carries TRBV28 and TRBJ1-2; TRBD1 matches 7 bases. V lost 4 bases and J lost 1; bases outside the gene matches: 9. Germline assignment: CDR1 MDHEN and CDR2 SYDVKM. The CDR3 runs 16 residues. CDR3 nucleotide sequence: TGTGCCAGCAGTTCCCAGGGACAGTTCTATAACTATGGCTACACCTTC. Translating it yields CASSSQGQFYNYGYTF.

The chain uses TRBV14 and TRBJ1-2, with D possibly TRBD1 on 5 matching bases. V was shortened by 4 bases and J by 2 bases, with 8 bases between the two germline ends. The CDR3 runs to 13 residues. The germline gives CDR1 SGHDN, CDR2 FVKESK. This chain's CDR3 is CASSPQANYGYTF. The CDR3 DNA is TGTGCCAGCAGCCCACAGGCAAACTATGGCTACACCTTC.

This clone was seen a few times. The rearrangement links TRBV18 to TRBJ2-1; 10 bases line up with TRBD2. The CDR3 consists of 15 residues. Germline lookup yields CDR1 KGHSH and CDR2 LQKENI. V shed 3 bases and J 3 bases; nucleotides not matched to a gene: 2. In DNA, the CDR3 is TGTGCCAGCTCACCGAGACTAGCGGGCTACAATGAGCAGTTCTTC. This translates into CASSPRLAGYNEQFF.

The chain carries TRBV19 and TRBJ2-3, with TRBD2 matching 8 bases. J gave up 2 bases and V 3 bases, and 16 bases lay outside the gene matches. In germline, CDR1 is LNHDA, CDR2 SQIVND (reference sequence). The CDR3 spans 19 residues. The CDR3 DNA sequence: TGTGCCAGTAGTATCGTGGCGGGGGGATTGGCAGGGGCCACAGATACGCAGTATTTT. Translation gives CASSIVAGGLAGATDTQYF.

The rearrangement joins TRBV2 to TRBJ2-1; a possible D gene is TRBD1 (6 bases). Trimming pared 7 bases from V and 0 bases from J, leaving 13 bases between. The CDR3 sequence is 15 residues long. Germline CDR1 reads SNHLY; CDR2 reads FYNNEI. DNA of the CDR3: TGTGCCAGCAAGTGGGGGCTGAGCTCCTACAATGAGCAGTTCTTC. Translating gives CASKWGLSSYNEQFF.

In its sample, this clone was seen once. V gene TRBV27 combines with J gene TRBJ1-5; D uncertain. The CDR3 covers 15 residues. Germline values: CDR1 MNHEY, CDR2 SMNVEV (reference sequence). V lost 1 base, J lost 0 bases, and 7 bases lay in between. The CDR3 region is CASSLYGNSNQPQHF. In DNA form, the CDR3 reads TGTGCCAGCAGTTTATACGGGAATAGCAATCAGCCCCAGCATTTT.

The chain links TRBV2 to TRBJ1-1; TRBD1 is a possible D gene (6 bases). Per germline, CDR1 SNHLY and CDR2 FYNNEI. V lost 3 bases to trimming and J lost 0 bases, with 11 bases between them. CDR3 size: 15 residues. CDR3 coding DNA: TGTGCCAGCAGTGATTCAGGGGAAGTGAACACTGAAGCTTTCTTT. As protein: CASSDSGEVNTEAFF.

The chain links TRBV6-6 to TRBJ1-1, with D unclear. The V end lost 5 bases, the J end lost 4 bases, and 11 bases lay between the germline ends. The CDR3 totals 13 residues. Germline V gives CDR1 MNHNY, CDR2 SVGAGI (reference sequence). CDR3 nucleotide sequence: TGTGCCAGCAGTGTGCGACCGGGCACTGAAGCTTTCTTT. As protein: CASSVRPGTEAFF.

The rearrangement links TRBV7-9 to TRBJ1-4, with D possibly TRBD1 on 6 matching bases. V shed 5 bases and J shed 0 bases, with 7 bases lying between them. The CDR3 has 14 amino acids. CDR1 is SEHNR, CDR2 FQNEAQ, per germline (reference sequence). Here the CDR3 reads CASSEGATNEKLFF. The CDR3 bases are TGTGCCAGCAGCGAGGGGGCAACTAATGAAAAACTGTTTTTT.

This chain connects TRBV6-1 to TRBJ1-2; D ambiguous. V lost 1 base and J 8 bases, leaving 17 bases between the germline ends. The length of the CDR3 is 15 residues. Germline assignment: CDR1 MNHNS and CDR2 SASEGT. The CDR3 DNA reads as TGTGCCAGCAGTGAAGTTTATGGGCCCTCCCGGGGCTACACCTTC. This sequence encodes CASSEVYGPSRGYTF.

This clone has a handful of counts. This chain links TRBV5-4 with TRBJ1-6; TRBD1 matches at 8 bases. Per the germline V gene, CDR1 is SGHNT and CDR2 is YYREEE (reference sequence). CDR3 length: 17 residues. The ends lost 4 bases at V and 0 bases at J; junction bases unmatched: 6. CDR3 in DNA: TGTGCCAGCAGCCCCTGGACAGGGAGCTCCTATAATTCACCCCTCCACTTT. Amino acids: CASSPWTGSSYNSPLHF.